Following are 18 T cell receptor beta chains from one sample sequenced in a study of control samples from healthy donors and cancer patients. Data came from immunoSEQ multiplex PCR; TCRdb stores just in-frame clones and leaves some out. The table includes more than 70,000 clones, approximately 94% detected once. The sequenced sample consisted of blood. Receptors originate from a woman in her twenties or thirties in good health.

The chain's CDR3 is CASRYGQGALSTDTQYF. CDR3 sequence (DNA): TGTGCCAGCAGATACGGACAGGGAGCTTTGAGCACAGATACGCAGTATTTT. The chain links TRBV2 to TRBJ2-3, with 8 bases lining up with TRBD1. V trimming: 6 bases; J trimming: 0 bases; junction bases outside the gene matches: 11. The CDR3 consists of 17 residues. Germline V gene data show CDR1 as SNHLY and CDR2 as FYNNEI.

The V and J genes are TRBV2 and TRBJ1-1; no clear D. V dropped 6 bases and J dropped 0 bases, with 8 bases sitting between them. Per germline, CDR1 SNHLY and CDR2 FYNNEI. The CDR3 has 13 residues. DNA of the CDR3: TGTGCCAGCAGGTTACAGATGAACACTGAAGCTTTCTTT. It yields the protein CASRLQMNTEAFF.

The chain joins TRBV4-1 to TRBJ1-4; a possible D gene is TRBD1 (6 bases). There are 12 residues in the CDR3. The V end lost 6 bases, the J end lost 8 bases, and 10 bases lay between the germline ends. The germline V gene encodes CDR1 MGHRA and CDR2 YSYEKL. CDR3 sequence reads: CASRGAYEKLFF. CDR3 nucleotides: TGCGCCAGCAGGGGGGCCTACGAAAAACTGTTTTTT.

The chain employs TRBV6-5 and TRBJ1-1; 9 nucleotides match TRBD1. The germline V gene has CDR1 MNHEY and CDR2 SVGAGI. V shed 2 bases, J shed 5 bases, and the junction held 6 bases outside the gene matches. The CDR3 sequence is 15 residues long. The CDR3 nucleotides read TGTGCCAGCAGTTACAAACGACAGGGGGATACTGAAGCTTTCTTT. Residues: CASSYKRQGDTEAFF.

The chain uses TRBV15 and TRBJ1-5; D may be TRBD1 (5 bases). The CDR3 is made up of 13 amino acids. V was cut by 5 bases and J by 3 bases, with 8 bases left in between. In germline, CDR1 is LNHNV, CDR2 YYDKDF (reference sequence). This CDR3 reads CATSSRANQPQHF. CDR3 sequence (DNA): TGTGCCACCAGCTCCAGGGCCAATCAGCCCCAGCATTTT.

The CDR3 sequence: CASSLGTSGGETQYF. The CDR3, as DNA: TGTGCCAGCAGCTTGGGGACTAGCGGGGGGGAGACCCAGTACTTC. The V gene is TRBV7-6, the J gene TRBJ2-5, with 15 bases fitting TRBD2. The CDR3 totals 15 residues. The V and J ends lost 3 bases and 5 bases, in that order; junction bases with no gene match: 1. The germline V gene has CDR1 SGHVS and CDR2 FNYEAQ.

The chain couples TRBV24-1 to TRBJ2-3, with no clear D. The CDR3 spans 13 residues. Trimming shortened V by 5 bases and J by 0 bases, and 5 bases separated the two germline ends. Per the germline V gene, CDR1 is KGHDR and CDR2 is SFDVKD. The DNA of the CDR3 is TGTGCCACCAGTGGATCTAGCACAGATACGCAGTATTTT. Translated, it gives CATSGSSTDTQYF.

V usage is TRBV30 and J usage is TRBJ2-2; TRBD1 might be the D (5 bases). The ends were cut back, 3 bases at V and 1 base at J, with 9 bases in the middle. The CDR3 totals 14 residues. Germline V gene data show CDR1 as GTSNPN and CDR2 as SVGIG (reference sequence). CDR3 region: CAWRYRKNTGELFF. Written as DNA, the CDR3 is TGTGCCTGGAGATACAGGAAGAACACCGGGGAGCTGTTTTTT.

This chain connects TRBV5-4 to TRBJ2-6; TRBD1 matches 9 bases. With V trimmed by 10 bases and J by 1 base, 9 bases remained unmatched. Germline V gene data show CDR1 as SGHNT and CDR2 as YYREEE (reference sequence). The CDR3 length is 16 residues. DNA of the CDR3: TGTGCCGGGGGGGACAGGGCTAGGTCTGGGGCCAACGTCCTGACTTTC. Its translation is CAGGDRARSGANVLTF.

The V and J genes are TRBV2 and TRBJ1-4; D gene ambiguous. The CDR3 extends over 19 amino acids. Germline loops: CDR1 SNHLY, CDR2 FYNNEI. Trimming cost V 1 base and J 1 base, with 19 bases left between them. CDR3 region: CASSEVRGGKPGTNEKLFF. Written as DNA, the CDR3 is TGTGCCAGCAGTGAAGTACGGGGAGGGAAACCAGGAACTAATGAAAAACTGTTTTTT. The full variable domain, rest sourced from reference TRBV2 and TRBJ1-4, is EPEVTQTPSHQVTQMGQEVILRCVPISNHLYFYWYRQILGQKVEFLVSFYNNEISEKSEIFDDQFSVERPDGSNFTLKIRSTKLEDSAMYFCASSEVRGGKPGTNEKLFFGSGTQLSVL.

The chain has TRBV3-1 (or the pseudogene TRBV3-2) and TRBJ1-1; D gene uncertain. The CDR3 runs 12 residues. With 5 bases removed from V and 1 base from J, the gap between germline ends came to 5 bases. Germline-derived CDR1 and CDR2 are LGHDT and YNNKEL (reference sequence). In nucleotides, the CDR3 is TGTGCCAGCAGCAGACAGAACACTGAAGCTTTCTTT. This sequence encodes CASSRQNTEAFF.

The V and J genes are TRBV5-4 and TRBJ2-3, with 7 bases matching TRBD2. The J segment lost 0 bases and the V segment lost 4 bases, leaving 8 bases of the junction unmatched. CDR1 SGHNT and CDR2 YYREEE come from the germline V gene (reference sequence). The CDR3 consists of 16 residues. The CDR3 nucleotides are TGTGCCAGCAGCCTTTGGGGCGGGGGTAGCACAGATACGCAGTATTTT. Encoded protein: CASSLWGGGSTDTQYF.

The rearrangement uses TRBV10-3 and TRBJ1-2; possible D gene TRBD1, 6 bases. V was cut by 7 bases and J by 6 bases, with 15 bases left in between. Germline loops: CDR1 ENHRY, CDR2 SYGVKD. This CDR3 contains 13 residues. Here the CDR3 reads CAIKTSGGDGYTF. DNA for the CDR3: TGTGCCATCAAGACATCGGGGGGCGATGGCTACACCTTC.

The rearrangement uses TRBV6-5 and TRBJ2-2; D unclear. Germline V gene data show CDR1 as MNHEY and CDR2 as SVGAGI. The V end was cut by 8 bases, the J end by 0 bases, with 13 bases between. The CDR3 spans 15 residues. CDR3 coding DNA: TGTGCCAGCGGTATTAAAGCTGCGAACACCGGGGAGCTGTTTTTT. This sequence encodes CASGIKAANTGELFF.

The CDR3: CASSLVNRDNYGYTF. CDR3 nucleotide sequence: TGTGCCAGCAGCTTAGTTAATAGGGACAACTATGGCTACACCTTC. V is TRBV7-9 and J is TRBJ1-2; TRBD1 is a possible D gene (5 bases). V dropped 1 base and J dropped 2 bases, with 11 bases sitting between them. CDR1 is SEHNR and CDR2 is FQNEAQ in the germline V gene (reference sequence). The CDR3 totals 15 residues. The full variable domain, in which reference TRBV7-9 and TRBJ1-2 provide the parts outside the CDR3, is DTGVSQNPRHKITKRGQNVTFRCDPISEHNRLYWYRQTLGQGPEFLTYFQNEAQLEKSRLLSDRFSAERPKGSFSTLEIQRTEQGDSAMYLCASSLVNRDNYGYTFGSGTRLTVV.

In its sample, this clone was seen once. CDR3 nucleotides: TGTGCCTGGAGTGGACAGGTTTTCTCCTTGAACACTGAAGCTTTCTTT. It specifies CAWSGQVFSLNTEAFF. The chain combines TRBV30 with TRBJ1-1; perhaps TRBD1 as D (6 bases). This CDR3 has 16 amino acids. V was trimmed by 1 base and J by 0 bases, leaving 15 bases between them. CDR1 is GTSNPN, CDR2 SVGIG, per germline (reference sequence).

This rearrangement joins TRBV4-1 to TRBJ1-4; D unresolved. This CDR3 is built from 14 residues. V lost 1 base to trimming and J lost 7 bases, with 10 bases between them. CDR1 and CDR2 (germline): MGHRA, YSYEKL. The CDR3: CASSQADGSEKLFF. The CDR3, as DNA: TGCGCCAGCAGCCAAGCTGATGGGAGTGAAAAACTGTTTTTT.

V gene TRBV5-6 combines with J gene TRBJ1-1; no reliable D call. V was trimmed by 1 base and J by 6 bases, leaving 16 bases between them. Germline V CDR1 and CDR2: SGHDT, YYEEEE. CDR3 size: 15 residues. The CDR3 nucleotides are TGTGCCAGCAGCTTGACGGGGAATAGATGGCCTGAAGCTTTCTTT. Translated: CASSLTGNRWPEAFF.